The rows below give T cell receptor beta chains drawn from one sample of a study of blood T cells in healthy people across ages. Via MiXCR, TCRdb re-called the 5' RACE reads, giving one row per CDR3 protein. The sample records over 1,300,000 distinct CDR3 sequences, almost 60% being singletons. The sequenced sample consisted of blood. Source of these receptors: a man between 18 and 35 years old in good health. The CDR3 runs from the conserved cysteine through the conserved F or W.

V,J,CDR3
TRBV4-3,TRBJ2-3,CASSQEWATDTQYF
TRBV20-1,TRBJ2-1,CSAGARASGVNEQFF
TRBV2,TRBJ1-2,CATYGYTF
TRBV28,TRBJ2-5,CASSLFRRETQYF
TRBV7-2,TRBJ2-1,CASSTNRDNWHEQFF
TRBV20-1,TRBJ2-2,CSARPRGNTGELFF
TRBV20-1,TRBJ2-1,CSARASPVSEQFF
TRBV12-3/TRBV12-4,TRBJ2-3,CASSDHSADTQYF
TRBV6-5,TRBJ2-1,CASSNPGREEQFF
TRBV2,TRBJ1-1,CASISVRANTEAFF
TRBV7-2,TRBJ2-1,CASSLAGARGNEQFF
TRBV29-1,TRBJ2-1,CSVEALLGTGPSSEQFF
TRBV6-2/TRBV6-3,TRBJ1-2,CASSYSREVRYGYTF
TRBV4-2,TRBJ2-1,CASSHPGTSYNEQFF
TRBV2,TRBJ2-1,CASGTGGKFF
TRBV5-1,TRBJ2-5,CASSAPGQGPGTQYF
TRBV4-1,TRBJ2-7,CASSPRSGEQYF
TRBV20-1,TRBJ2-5,CSAIPSQGQQETQYF
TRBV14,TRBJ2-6,CASSQVRSLYSGANVLTF
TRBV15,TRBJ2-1,CATSNLGLADNEQFF
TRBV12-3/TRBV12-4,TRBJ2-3,CASSLSGPITDTQYF
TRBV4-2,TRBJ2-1,CASSRDNGRKSSYNEQFF
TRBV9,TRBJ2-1,CASSVDVGLAGRGREQFF
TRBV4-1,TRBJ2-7,CASSQPDGHYEQYF
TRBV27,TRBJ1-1,CASRGQGGIEAFF
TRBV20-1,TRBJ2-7,CSARLPGQGVYEQYF
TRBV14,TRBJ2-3,CASSQDGAPAGEDSYTQYF
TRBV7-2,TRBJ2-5,CASSQPGRKVHETQYF
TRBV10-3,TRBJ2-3,CAIHFRNSSPDTQYF
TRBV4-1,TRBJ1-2,CASSQDPDSSFYYGYTF
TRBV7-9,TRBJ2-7,CASSLDNLEQYF
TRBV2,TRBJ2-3,CASSEVLLTRGTDTQYF
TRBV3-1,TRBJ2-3,CASSPGLADTYSTDTQYF
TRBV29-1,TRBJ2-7,CSVGRTSGRSEQYF
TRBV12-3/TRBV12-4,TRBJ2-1,CASSLGVNSYNEQFF
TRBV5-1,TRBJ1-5,CASSWDGGQGNQPQHF
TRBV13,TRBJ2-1,CASSWLDEQFF
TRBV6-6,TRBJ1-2,CASSDLSGTGGGYTF
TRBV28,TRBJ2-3,CASSSALWRGPTDTQYF
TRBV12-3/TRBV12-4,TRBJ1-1,CASSQIAQGNTEAFF
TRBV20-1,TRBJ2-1,CSARDGSGAGNEQFF
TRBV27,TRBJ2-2,CASKDTGELFF
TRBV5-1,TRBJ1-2,CASSLDHAGTAYGYTF
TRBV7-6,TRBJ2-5,CASRSTGQETQYF
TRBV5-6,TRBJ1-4,CASSWGPGTDNEKLFF
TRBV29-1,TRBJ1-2,CSVVGYREGYGYTF
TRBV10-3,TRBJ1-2,CAISAGQGANYGYTF
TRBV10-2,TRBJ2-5,CASISGGSQETQYF